These T cell receptor beta chains were read from a single sample in a study of blood T cell repertoires in COVID-19. Only in-frame clones appear in the TCRdb table, and some are missing; sequencing was by immunoSEQ multiplex PCR. The table shows roughly 50,000 clones, with about 88% occurring only once. Input material: peripheral blood. These receptors were taken from a woman in her fifties or sixties with active COVID-19. CDR3s leave out the opening cysteine and the closing phenylalanine or tryptophan. Fields, in order: CDR3 length, J gene, D gene, V gene, CDR3 protein. A D gene is named only where the DNA matches it firmly.

>12|TRBJ2-3|TRBD2|TRBV5-1
ASSLGGGTDTQY
>13|TRBJ1-4|TRBD1|TRBV4-3
ASSQGDRGLEKLF
>10|TRBJ2-1|-|TRBV2
ASSDRYNGQF
>11|TRBJ2-3|-|TRBV5-1
ASSFGGLDTQY
>11|TRBJ2-7|-|TRBV29-1
SVERPNTYEQY
>14|TRBJ2-7|TRBD2|TRBV6-6
ASSPLQRGLDYEQY
>10|TRBJ2-7|TRBD1|TRBV2
ASLDRGYEQY
>14|TRBJ1-4|-|TRBV9
ASSGSAEGSNEKLF
>14|TRBJ2-1|TRBD1|TRBV11-3
ASSLGGWTDSNEQF
>14|TRBJ1-1|-|TRBV3-1/TRBV3-2
ASSQADGSWNTEAF